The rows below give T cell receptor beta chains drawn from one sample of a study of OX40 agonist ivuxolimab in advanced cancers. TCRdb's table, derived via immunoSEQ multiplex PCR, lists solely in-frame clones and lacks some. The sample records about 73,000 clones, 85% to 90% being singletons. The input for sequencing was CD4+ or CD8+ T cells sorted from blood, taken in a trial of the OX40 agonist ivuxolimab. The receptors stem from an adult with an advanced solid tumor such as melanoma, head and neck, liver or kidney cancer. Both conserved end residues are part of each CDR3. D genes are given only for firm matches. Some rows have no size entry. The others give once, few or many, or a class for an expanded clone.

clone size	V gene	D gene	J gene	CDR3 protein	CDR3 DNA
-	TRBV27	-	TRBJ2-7	CASSSPPGQRYEQYF	TGTGCCAGCAGTTCACCCCCGGGACAACGATACGAGCAGTACTTC
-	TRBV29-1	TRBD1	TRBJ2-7	CSVETDRAYEQYF	TGCAGCGTTGAGACTGACAGGGCCTACGAGCAGTACTTC
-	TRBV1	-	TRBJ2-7	CTSSPQREIHEQYF	TGCACCAGCAGCCCCCAGCGGGAGATCCACGAGCAGTACTTC
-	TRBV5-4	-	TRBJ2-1	CASTDGGAGNNEQFF	TGTGCCAGCACCGACGGCGGGGCGGGTAACAATGAGCAGTTCTTC
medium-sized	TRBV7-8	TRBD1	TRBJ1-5	CASSLAQGPSQPQHF	TGTGCCAGCAGCTTAGCACAGGGGCCTAGTCAGCCCCAGCATTTT
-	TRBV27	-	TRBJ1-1	CASSRGLLNTEAFF	TGTGCCAGCAGCCGCGGACTTTTGAACACTGAAGCTTTCTTT
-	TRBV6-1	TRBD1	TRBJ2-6	CASSVKRPDRASSGANVLTF	TGTGCCAGCAGTGTAAAACGTCCGGACAGGGCGAGCTCTGGGGCCAACGTCCTGACTTTC
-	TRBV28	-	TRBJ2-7	CASSQTLKGYEQYF	TGTGCCAGCAGTCAGACGTTGAAAGGCTACGAGCAGTACTTC
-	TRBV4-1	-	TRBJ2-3	CASSQDQGLVPIPDTQYF	TGCGCCAGCAGCCAAGATCAGGGTCTAGTTCCCATCCCAGATACGCAGTATTTT
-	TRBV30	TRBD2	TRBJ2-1	CAWTRLAEYNEQFF	TGTGCCTGGACAAGGCTAGCGGAGTACAATGAGCAGTTCTTC
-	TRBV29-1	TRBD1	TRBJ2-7	CSVNLGQGTDEQYF	TGCAGCGTTAACTTGGGACAGGGCACGGACGAGCAGTACTTC
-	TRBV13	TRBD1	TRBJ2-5	CASSTGTGRETQYF	TGTGCCAGCAGCACGGGGACAGGGAGAGAGACCCAGTACTTC
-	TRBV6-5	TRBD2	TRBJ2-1	CASSTLAGGSNEQFF	TGTGCCAGCAGTACTCTAGCGGGGGGGTCCAATGAGCAGTTCTTC
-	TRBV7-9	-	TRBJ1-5	CASSFGERAQHF	TGTGCCAGCAGCTTTGGAGAAAGGGCCCAGCATTTT